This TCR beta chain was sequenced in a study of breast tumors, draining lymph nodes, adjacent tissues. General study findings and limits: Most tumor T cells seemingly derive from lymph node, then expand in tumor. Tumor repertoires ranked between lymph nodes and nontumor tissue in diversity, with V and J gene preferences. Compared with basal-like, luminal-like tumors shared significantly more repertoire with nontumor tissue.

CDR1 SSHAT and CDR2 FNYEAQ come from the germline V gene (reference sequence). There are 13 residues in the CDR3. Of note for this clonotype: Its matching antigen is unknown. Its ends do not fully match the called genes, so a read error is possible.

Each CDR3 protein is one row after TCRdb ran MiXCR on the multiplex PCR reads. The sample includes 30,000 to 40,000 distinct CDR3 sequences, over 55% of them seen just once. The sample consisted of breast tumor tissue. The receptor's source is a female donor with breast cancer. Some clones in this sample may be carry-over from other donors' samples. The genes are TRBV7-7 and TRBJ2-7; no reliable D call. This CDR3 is CASSLVLGYEQYF. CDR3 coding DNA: TGTGCTAGCAGCTTAGTCTTAGGCTACGAGCAGTACTTC.